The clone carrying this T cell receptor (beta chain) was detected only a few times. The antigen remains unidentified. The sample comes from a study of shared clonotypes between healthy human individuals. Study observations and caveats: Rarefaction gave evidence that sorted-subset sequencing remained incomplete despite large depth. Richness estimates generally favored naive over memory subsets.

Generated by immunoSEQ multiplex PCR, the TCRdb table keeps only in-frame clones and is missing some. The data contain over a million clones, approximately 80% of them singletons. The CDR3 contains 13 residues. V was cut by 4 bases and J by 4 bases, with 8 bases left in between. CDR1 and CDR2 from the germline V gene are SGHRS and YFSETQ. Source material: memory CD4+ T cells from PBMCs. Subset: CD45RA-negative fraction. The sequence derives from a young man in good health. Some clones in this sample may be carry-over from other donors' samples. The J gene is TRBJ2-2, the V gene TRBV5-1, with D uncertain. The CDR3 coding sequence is TGCGCCAGCAGCGTAGTTCCCACCGGGGAGCTGTTTTTT. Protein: CASSVVPTGELFF.